This entry is about one T cell receptor (beta chain). What it binds is not known. Using immunoSEQ multiplex PCR, the repertoire was profiled, and TCRdb retains in-frame clones only, with some absent. The data contain 32,000 or so clones, 70% to 90% of them seen just once; the ten biggest clones take up roughly an eighth. These data originate in a study of regulatory and conventional T cells in RAG deficiency. Study conclusions and caveats: Omenn syndrome and CID/AS patients had around 100-fold fewer unique Treg TCR beta sequences, versus around 9.4-fold elsewhere. Shannon entropy was markedly lower and Simpson indices higher in RAG-deficient patients than control T-cell subsets. Shorter CDR3s in all patient subsets; >90% Treg-Tconv overlap in Omenn.

Germline CDR1 is ENHRY and CDR2 is SYGVKD. V was cut by 6 bases and J by 2 bases, with 11 bases left in between. This CDR3 has 14 residues. This sample also belongs to another study, concerning regulatory T cells. This second report adds: Primers: 52 TRBV forward and 13 TRBJ reverse. Skewed V and J usage and few unique V-J pairs marked patient repertoires, most in Tregs.

The gene calls are TRBV10-3 and TRBJ2-1; a weak D match, TRBD2 (6 bases). Sequenced input: CD8+ T cells sorted from blood. The TCR comes from a human donor in good health. The CDR3 loop reads CAISHTSTYNEQFF. In DNA, the CDR3 is TGTGCCATCAGCCACACTAGCACCTACAATGAGCAGTTCTTC.